These 21 T cell receptor beta chains came from one sample sequenced in a study of neoadjuvant anti-PD-1 for oral cavity cancer. Time point: after neoadjuvant nivolumab, at surgical resection. Produced via immunoSEQ multiplex PCR; TCRdb's table is partial and in-frame only. The data hold tens of thousands of clones, with about 30% observed a single time. Material: tumor tissue, obtained after nivolumab (anti-PD-1) treatment. The origin of the receptors is a person aged 35-79 years with oral cavity squamous cell carcinoma.

V and J are TRBV19 and TRBJ1-5, with D possibly TRBD1 on 6 matching bases. The CDR3 runs to 13 residues. CDR1 is LNHDA and CDR2 is SQIVND in the germline V gene (reference sequence). V lost 1 base and J lost 9, with 10 bases in between. The CDR3 sequence: CASSIGRGMPQHF. CDR3 sequence (DNA): TGTGCCAGTAGTATAGGTAGGGGGATGCCCCAGCATTTT.

V and J are TRBV7-3 and TRBJ1-2; D is possibly TRBD1 (6 bases). This CDR3 spans 13 amino acids. Trimming took 5 bases from V and 3 from J, leaving 10 bases between them. Germline CDR1 is SGHTA and CDR2 is FQGTGA. The CDR3 loop reads CASSVGGYYGYTF. CDR3 nucleotides: TGTGCCAGCAGCGTAGGGGGATACTATGGCTACACCTTC.

This rearrangement joins TRBV10-1 to TRBJ2-2; D gene ambiguous. Trimming cost V 2 bases and J 6 bases, with 7 bases left between them. This CDR3 is built from 13 residues. Germline assignment: CDR1 WNHNN and CDR2 SYGVQD (reference sequence). The CDR3 nucleotides are TGCGCCAGCAGTGAGAATGTTGCCGGGGAGCTGTTTTTT. Residues: CASSENVAGELFF.

CDR3 coding DNA: TGTGCCAGCAGCTTAGAGGGGGGGAGCGGGGACGACGGCTATGGCTACACCTTC. It encodes CASSLEGGSGDDGYGYTF. The chain couples TRBV7-6 to TRBJ1-2, with a weak D call TRBD1 (6 bases). Germline V gene data show CDR1 as SGHVS and CDR2 as FNYEAQ. V lost 1 base, J lost 4 bases, and 22 bases lay in between. There are 18 residues in the CDR3.

This sequence joins TRBV7-9 and TRBJ1-2; 7 bases are shared with TRBD1. Germline values: CDR1 SEHNR, CDR2 FQNEAQ (reference sequence). With 5 bases clipped from V and 6 bases from J, the junction kept 9 bases outside the gene matches. The CDR3 contains 14 residues. The CDR3 DNA reads TGTGCCAGCAGCACTCATGACAGGGTTGATGGCTACACCTTC. It is translated as CASSTHDRVDGYTF.

This clone was counted at least ten times. The gene calls are TRBV20-1 and TRBJ2-7; D is ambiguous. CDR3 length equals 11 residues. Germline CDR1 is DFQATT and CDR2 is SNEGSKA (reference sequence). V was shortened by 2 bases and J by 4 bases, with 6 bases between the two germline ends. The CDR3 DNA reads as TGCAGTGCTAGACTAATTTACGAGCAGTACTTC. Translating gives CSARLIYEQYF.

This clone was counted only a few times. This chain links TRBV25-1 with TRBJ1-6; D remains ambiguous. V lost 2 bases and J 4 bases, leaving 9 bases between the germline ends. This CDR3 is 15 amino acids long. The germline CDR1 and CDR2 sequences are MGHDK and SYGVNS. As DNA, the CDR3 is TGTGCCAGCAGTGAACTGGGAAAGTATAATTCACCCCTCCACTTT. It yields the protein CASSELGKYNSPLHF.

V and J are TRBV5-1 and TRBJ1-2; no clear D gene. V dropped 4 bases and J dropped 8 bases, with 12 bases sitting between them. Germline V lookup: CDR1 SGHRS, CDR2 YFSETQ. CDR3 length equals 12 residues. CDR3 amino acids: CASSLDWEGYTF. The CDR3 DNA reads TGCGCCAGCAGCCTAGACTGGGAGGGCTACACCTTC.

The gene calls are TRBV14 and TRBJ2-1; tentatively, D is TRBD1 or TRBD2 (7 bases each). There are 17 residues in the CDR3. CDR1 and CDR2 from the germline V gene are SGHDN and FVKESK. V lost 3 bases to trimming and J lost 5 bases, with 20 bases between them. The CDR3 here is CASSHMGRGPVHNEQFF. The CDR3 nucleotides are TGTGCCAGCAGCCATATGGGGAGGGGGCCGGTACACAATGAGCAGTTCTTC.

V usage is TRBV4-1 and J usage is TRBJ2-7, with D maybe TRBD1 (6 bases). This CDR3 spans 16 amino acids. With 1 base removed from V and 0 bases from J, the gap between germline ends came to 13 bases. Germline assignment: CDR1 MGHRA and CDR2 YSYEKL. CDR3 sequence: CASSQGPAQGSYEQYF. The CDR3 DNA sequence: TGCGCCAGCAGCCAAGGGCCAGCACAGGGCTCCTACGAGCAGTACTTC.

The chain uses TRBV19 and TRBJ1-1; the D gene is possibly TRBD1 (5 bases). The CDR3 has 15 residues. V lost 2 bases and J lost 4, with 14 bases in between. Germline V CDR1 and CDR2: LNHDA, SQIVND (reference sequence). The CDR3 loop reads CASSISLGGSTEAFF. The CDR3 DNA reads as TGTGCCAGTAGTATATCCCTGGGGGGGAGCACTGAAGCTTTCTTT.

The chain has TRBV7-8 and TRBJ2-7, with D hard to call. Germline-derived CDR1 and CDR2 are SGHVS and FQNEAQ. Trimming left V 4 bases short and J 2 bases short, with 12 bases between. CDR3 length: 14 residues. CDR3 in DNA: TGTGCCAGCAGCTATACCCACCGGGCCTACGAGCAGTACTTC. It encodes CASSYTHRAYEQYF. The full variable domain, with the rest looked up from reference TRBV7-8 and TRBJ2-7, is GAGVSQSPRYKVAKRGQDVALRCDPISGHVSLFWYQQALGQGPEFLTYFQNEAQLDKSGLPSDRFFAERPEGSVSTLKIQRTQQEDSAVYLCASSYTHRAYEQYFGPGTRLTVT.

The V call is TRBV11-2, the J call TRBJ2-5; tentatively, D is TRBD2 (6 bases). V lost 2 bases, J lost 1 base, and 11 bases lay in between. The germline gives CDR1 SGHAT, CDR2 FQNNGV. CDR3 length: 15 amino acids. CDR3 loop: CASSLSTGGQETQYF. The CDR3 DNA sequence: TGTGCCAGCAGCTTATCGACCGGGGGCCAAGAGACCCAGTACTTC. The whole variable domain, filled in from reference TRBV11-2 and TRBJ2-5, reads EAGVAQSPRYKIIEKRQSVAFWCNPISGHATLYWYQQILGQGPKLLIQFQNNGVVDDSQLPKDRFSAERLKGVDSTLKIQPAKLEDSAVYLCASSLSTGGQETQYFGPGTRLLVL.

This clone was seen repeatedly, ten times or more. The rearrangement links TRBV4-1 to TRBJ2-2; the D gene is possibly TRBD1 (6 bases). Germline V lookup: CDR1 MGHRA, CDR2 YSYEKL. V was pared by 0 bases and J by 1 base, with 12 bases between. This CDR3 has 17 amino acids. This chain's CDR3 is CASSQDRTERNTGELFF. The CDR3 DNA is TGCGCCAGCAGCCAAGATCGGACAGAACGGAACACCGGGGAGCTGTTTTTT.

In this sample, this clone turned up a few times. The sample has other DNA sequences that encode this CDR3 too. The V gene is TRBV4-1, the J gene TRBJ2-7, with D perhaps TRBD2 (5 bases). Germline CDR1 is MGHRA and CDR2 is YSYEKL. V was trimmed by 0 bases and J by 3 bases, leaving 12 bases between them. This CDR3 has 15 amino acids. The chain's CDR3 is CASSQDRGSLYEQYF. For the CDR3, the DNA is TGCGCCAGCAGCCAAGATAGAGGGAGCCTCTACGAGCAGTACTTC.

This clone has more than one count but fewer than ten. CDR3: CASSVATGTSQETQYF. Here the CDR3 DNA reads TGTGCCAGCAGCGTCGCTACCGGGACTAGCCAAGAGACCCAGTACTTC. This rearrangement joins TRBV9 to TRBJ2-5; 8 nucleotides line up with TRBD2. V lost 2 bases to trimming and J lost 1 base; unmatched junction nucleotides: 7. This CDR3 has 16 amino acids. Looked up from germline, CDR1 is SGDLS and CDR2 is YYNGEE.

The chain carries TRBV9 and TRBJ1-1; no reliable D call. The CDR3 is 14 residues long. CDR1 is SGDLS, CDR2 YYNGEE, per germline. The ends were cut back, 0 bases at V and 1 base at J, with 7 bases in the middle. CDR3 DNA sequence: TGTGCCAGCAGCGTAGATGCGGGGAACACTGAAGCTTTCTTT. The encoded protein is CASSVDAGNTEAFF.

The chain links TRBV9 to TRBJ1-5; 8 bases map to TRBD1. V trimming: 4 bases; J trimming: 3 bases; junction bases outside the gene matches: 6. Germline V gives CDR1 SGDLS, CDR2 YYNGEE. This CDR3 comprises 15 residues. The CDR3 nucleotides read TGTGCCAGCAGCCGGACAGGGTCCCCCAATCAGCCCCAGCATTTT. This gives the protein CASSRTGSPNQPQHF. Filled out from reference TRBV9 and TRBJ1-5, the complete variable domain reads DSGVTQTPKHLITATGQRVTLRCSPRSGDLSVYWYQQSLDQGLQFLIQYYNGEERAKGNILERFSAQQFPDLHSELNLSSLELGDSALYFCASSRTGSPNQPQHFGDGTRLSIL.

This clone appeared a few times. The rearrangement uses TRBV4-2 and TRBJ1-2; possibly TRBD1 for D (5 bases). The CDR3 extends over 15 amino acids. V was shortened by 1 base and J by 7 bases, with 16 bases between the two germline ends. Germline values: CDR1 LGHNA, CDR2 YNFKEQ. The DNA of the CDR3 is TGTGCCAGCAGCCAAGGGTCGGGGACGTCGGTTGGCTACACCTTC. Its translation: CASSQGSGTSVGYTF.

The chain is built from TRBV18 and TRBJ1-2; the D gene is possibly TRBD1 (6 bases). Germline loops: CDR1 KGHSH, CDR2 LQKENI. The CDR3 extends over 11 amino acids. The germline V and J ends were trimmed by 5 bases and 6 bases, with 7 bases remaining between them. The CDR3 here is CASSSGDGYTF. DNA for the CDR3: TGTGCCAGCTCATCAGGGGATGGCTACACCTTC.

CDR3 in DNA: TGTGCCAGTAGCAACCGAAAACTAGCGGGAGGGCCCAACAATGAGCAGTTCTTC. It translates to CASSNRKLAGGPNNEQFF. V and J are TRBV19 and TRBJ2-1; 13 nucleotides line up with TRBD2. The germline CDR1 and CDR2 sequences are LNHDA and SQIVND (reference sequence). Germline trimming cut 6 bases from V and 5 bases from J; bases unmatched to any gene: 13. This CDR3 is built from 18 residues.